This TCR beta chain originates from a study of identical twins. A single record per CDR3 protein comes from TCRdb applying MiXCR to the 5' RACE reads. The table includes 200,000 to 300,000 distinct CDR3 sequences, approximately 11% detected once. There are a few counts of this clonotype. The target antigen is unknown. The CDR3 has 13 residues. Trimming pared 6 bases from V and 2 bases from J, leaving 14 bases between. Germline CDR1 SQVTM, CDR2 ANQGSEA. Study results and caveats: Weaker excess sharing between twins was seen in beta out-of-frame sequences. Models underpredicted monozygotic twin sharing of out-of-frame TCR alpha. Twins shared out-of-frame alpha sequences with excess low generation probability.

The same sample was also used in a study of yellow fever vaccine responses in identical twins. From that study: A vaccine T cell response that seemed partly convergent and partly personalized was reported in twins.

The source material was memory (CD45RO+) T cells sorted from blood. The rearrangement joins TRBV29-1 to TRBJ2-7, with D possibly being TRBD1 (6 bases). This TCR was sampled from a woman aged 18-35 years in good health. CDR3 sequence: CSVRETGTYEQYF. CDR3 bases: TGCAGCGTCCGAGAGACAGGCACCTACGAGCAGTACTTC.